The source of this TCR beta chain is a study of shared clonotypes between healthy human individuals. Whole-study context: Each donor contributed plates that comprised three CD4 naive, three CD4 memory, two CD8 naive and one CD8 memory. Study findings and constraints: Non-shared clonotypes had lower generation probabilities than clonotypes shared by all four sorted-subset donors. A generally larger estimated richness was seen in naive subsets than in memory subsets.

To note about this clone: Its antigen is still unknown.

The split of CD4+ cells yielded CD45RA+ naive and CD45RA-negative memory subsets. The method was immunoSEQ multiplex PCR; TCRdb's version includes in-frame clones alone and lacks a portion of them. There are some 2 million clones in the sample; over 85% occur only once, and about 0.13% lies in the top ten. V shed 4 bases and J shed 0 bases, with 12 bases lying between them. Germline CDR1 LNHDA, CDR2 SQIVND (reference sequence). The CDR3 consists of 15 residues. Sequenced material: naive CD4+ T cells sorted from blood. Regarding subset: CD45RA+ positively selected. This TCR was sampled from a man younger than 35 in good health. The V call is TRBV19, the J call TRBJ1-1; D is unclear. CDR3 region: CASSTPGRMNTEAFF. CDR3 coding DNA: TGTGCCAGTAGTACCCCGGGCAGAATGAACACTGAAGCTTTCTTT.